This TCR beta chain was identified during a study of T-cell memory formation after mild COVID-19. Study context: Among the donors, TCR clusters were largely specific to each donor.

The table lists this clonotype with a count of one. Its target is unknown. The CDR3 runs 16 residues. Germline V lookup: CDR1 SGHTA, CDR2 FQGNSA. The V gene end was trimmed by 2 bases and the J gene end by 4 bases; junction bases not matched to a gene: 4. General study points: Certain responding clones were present in pre-infection memory, suggesting participation of cross-reactive memory. Day 15 to 85 contracting clones showed balanced CD4/CD8; day 15 to 37 expanders favored CD4+.

TCRdb processed the 5' RACE reads anew with MiXCR; each CDR3 protein has one entry. This table holds 180,000 or so distinct CDR3 sequences, around a tenth found once. What was sequenced was PBMCs or a T cell subset sorted from them (not recorded which). The clonotype was recovered from a young man who had mild COVID-19 (a few samples of this study predate the infection). Cell type and time point are not known. The chain combines TRBV7-2 with TRBJ2-1; TRBD2 matches 11 bases. CDR3 sequence reads: CASSLLAGGRYNEQFF. CDR3 sequence (DNA): TGTGCCAGCAGCTTACTAGCGGGGGGTCGATACAATGAGCAGTTCTTC.